This T cell receptor beta chain came from a study of shared clonotypes between healthy human individuals (dated by TCRdb to the early 2020s). Study-level background: The cohort included three men and a couple of women between 18 and 49 years of age. Per donor, three plates each were used for CD4 naive and CD4 memory, two for CD8 naive, and one for CD8 memory. To estimate repertoire size and how much clonotypes are shared between individuals, the study performed deep sequencing of blood TCR repertoires from about five healthy adults. Libraries were prepared and TCR repertoires were sequenced by different laboratories using diverse techniques, in order to increase sequencing depth and limit assay-specific biases. Between about 0.94 and 8.9 billion PBMCs per donor were obtained by leukapheresis.

In regard to this clone: No cognate antigen has been identified for it. It has no much larger one-base neighbor in the sample; base qualities were not kept.

Findings and caveats that apply to the study as a whole: Larger estimated clonotype richness was generally found for naive subsets than for memory subsets. Pairwise subsampling indicated that sequencing depth was expected to affect the degree of clonotype sharing among donors. Incomplete sequencing was indicated by rarefaction of sorted-subset datasets, despite the large sequencing depth. Clonotypes shared by all four sorted-subset donors showed higher generation probabilities than non-shared clonotypes. When a handful of donors were compared, the shared fraction of clonotypes was about 5% for naive CD4, around 3.5% for naive CD8, 2% to 2.5% for memory CD4, and 0.4% for memory CD8. Only blood was sampled, and tissue TCR repertoires likely differ from those in blood. The small number of donors limited the genetic and exposure-history diversity represented.

Donors were healthy HIV-negative adults with no recently reported acute infections or vaccinations. Only Caucasian adults living in Nashville, Tennessee, USA were represented among the donors. Magnetic negative selection was used to enrich CD4+ T cells, after which naive cells were positively selected on CD45RA and the negative fraction became the memory subset. After blood collection by leukapheresis, PBMCs were isolated using Ficoll-Histopaque density gradient centrifugation and then cryopreserved in the vapor phase of liquid nitrogen. Analytical flow cytometry was used to check the purity and quantity of every magnetically sorted T cell population. Genomic DNA was isolated from every sorted fraction and measured by UV absorbance on a Nanodrop 2000c. TCR CDR3 regions were amplified from genomic DNA by multiplex PCR using the deep immunoSEQ assay. For each cell subset, the extracted genomic DNA was distributed evenly across all wells of several immunoSEQ 96-well plates, and each plate served as one replicate. For sorted subsets, 200 ng of genomic DNA, equivalent to some 33,000 T cell genomes, went into each replicate PCR. Purified libraries were measured with a Qubit 3.0 fluorometer, size-checked on a Bioanalyzer 2100, and measured again with the KAPA Library Quantification kit. Each immunoSEQ 96-well plate was sequenced on its own single-read 150-cycle Illumina NextSeq 550 flow cell. On the authors' methods: Because only junctional sequences without quality scores were contained in the immunoSEQ output, filtering matching that applied to full-length reads could not be performed. Sequences were annotated with PyIR, a Python wrapper for IgBLAST v1.9, and V/J genes and CDR3 were assigned using IMGT germline references. Reads with weak V/J assignments (E-value above 1e-6), missing CDR3, stop codons, out-of-frame junctions, or ambiguous translated residues were removed. V3J clonotypes were defined by identical inferred V gene, J gene, and CDR3 amino acid sequence. Percentage overlap between repertoires was computed as shared unique clonotypes divided by the size of the smaller repertoire. Richness of each repertoire was evaluated using RTK rarefaction, the Chao1 estimator, and Recon v2.1 estimates of unobserved clonotypes. Generation probabilities were computed with OLGA for all TCRbeta clonotypes obtained by the gDNA method from several donors. TCRdb mirrors the immuneACCESS table, restricted to in-frame sequences. Some clones are absent from its copies; in checked studies, under half trace to an unresolved V gene, and the reason for the others is unknown. Clonal size and the V and J genes are those of that table, whereas D and trimming came from the DNA. The sample contains about 1.4 million clones, 96% of them found a single time. The top ten clonotypes cover approximately 1.1% of the sample.

The sequence derives from a young man in good health. The sample comprised naive CD4+ T cells sorted from blood. Explained via the paper, the cell subset or site label denotes: CD45RA+ positively selected.

The nucleotide sequence reads TGCAGCGTTGGTTCCCGGGAGGGCTATGAGCAGTTCTTC. Its amino acids are CSVGSREGYEQFF. This receptor chain uses TRBV29-1 and TRBJ2-1; TRBD2 lines up with 8 middle nucleotides. There are 13 amino acids in the CDR3, from cysteine to phenylalanine inclusive. Only CDR3 DNA is held: 39 bases, read in frame from base 1. V has 4 bases trimmed and J has 8 bases trimmed; junction bases matching no gene number 7. The germline V gene specifies SQVTM as CDR1 and ANQGSEA as CDR2.